The 8 T cell receptor beta chains below were found in one sample sequenced in a study of breast tumors, draining lymph nodes, adjacent tissues. Breast cancer patients provided tissue from their axillary draining lymph nodes. TCRdb re-called the multiplex PCR reads through MiXCR, storing one row per CDR3 protein. The data hold under 150,000 distinct CDR3 sequences, with 21% observed a single time. Specimen: axillary lymph node tissue. The receptors were sampled from a female donor with breast cancer. Some clones in this sample may be carry-over from other donors' samples.

Many counts were recorded for this clonotype. The CDR3 protein is CASSPTSGDTDTQYF. The CDR3 region has the DNA TGTGCCAGCAGCCCAACTAGCGGGGACACAGATACGCAGTATTTT. V is TRBV11-2 and J is TRBJ2-3; 10 bases line up with TRBD2. Germline V CDR1 and CDR2: SGHAT, FQNNGV. V dropped 5 bases and J dropped 2; count of bases not matched to a gene: 4. The CDR3 is 15 amino acids.

The sample holds many counts of this clonotype. The chain uses TRBV6-5 and TRBJ2-1; TRBD2 aligns across 10 bases. The CDR3 contains 16 residues. Per germline, CDR1 MNHEY and CDR2 SVGAGI. Unmatched junction bases numbered 5, after V lost 0 bases and J lost 6 bases. The CDR3 DNA follows: TGTGCCAGCAGTTACTCCCTAGCGGGAGACCTCAATGAGCAGTTCTTC. It specifies CASSYSLAGDLNEQFF.

This clonotype was seen ten or more times. The chain recombines TRBV11-2 with TRBJ2-7; D gene unclear. There are 11 residues in the CDR3. The V and J ends lost 3 bases and 2 bases respectively, with 2 bases between them. Germline CDR1 SGHAT, CDR2 FQNNGV. The CDR3 region is CASSFTYEQYF. The DNA of the CDR3 is TGTGCCAGCAGCTTTACCTACGAGCAGTACTTC.

As concerns this clonotype: A much more abundant neighbour one base away suggests this may be a read error. V gene TRBV12-3 or TRBV12-4 combines with J gene TRBJ2-1, with TRBD2 matching over 7 bases. With V trimmed by 3 bases and J by 5 bases, 4 bases remained unmatched. The CDR3 runs to 14 residues. As DNA, the CDR3 is TGTGCCAGCAGTTTGAGTCGGGGGGACAATGAGCAGTTCTTC. Its protein is CASSLSRGDNEQFF.

This clonotype was seen many times. The chain employs TRBV19 and TRBJ2-3, with D maybe TRBD2 (5 bases). Germline-derived CDR1 and CDR2 are LNHDA and SQIVND (reference sequence). This CDR3 comprises 13 residues. Trimming cost V 5 bases and J 4 bases, with 10 bases left between them. The DNA for the CDR3 is TGTGCCAGTAGTCCCCCGGGATCAGATACGCAGTATTTT. It is translated as CASSPPGSDTQYF.

This clonotype was observed at least ten times. This chain connects TRBV10-3 to TRBJ2-7; unclear D gene. Germline-derived CDR1 and CDR2 are ENHRY and SYGVKD. Trimming took off 0 bases at V and 9 bases at J, with 9 bases between the two ends. The CDR3 consists of 12 residues. The CDR3 spells CAISESKAGQYF. The DNA for the CDR3 is TGTGCCATCAGTGAGTCGAAGGCAGGGCAGTACTTC.

CDR3 in amino acids: CASSPGTSGRAEQFF. The CDR3 region has the DNA TGTGCCAGCAGCCCCGGGACTAGCGGGAGGGCTGAGCAGTTCTTC. The J gene is TRBJ2-1, the V gene TRBV6-6; the match to TRBD2 covers 16 bases. The CDR3 has 15 residues. Unmatched junction bases numbered 5, after V lost 6 bases and J lost 9 bases. Germline V gene lookup returns CDR1 MNHNY and CDR2 SVGAGI (reference sequence).

This clonotype was picked up a small number of times. This rearrangement joins TRBV25-1 to TRBJ1-5; D is undetermined. The CDR3 has 14 residues. The V gene lost 2 bases and the J gene lost 3 bases, with 8 bases spanning the gap. The germline V gene encodes CDR1 MGHDK and CDR2 SYGVNS. The CDR3 DNA reads TGTGCCAGCAGTGAAGCCGGGAACAATCAGCCCCAGCATTTT. Protein product: CASSEAGNNQPQHF.